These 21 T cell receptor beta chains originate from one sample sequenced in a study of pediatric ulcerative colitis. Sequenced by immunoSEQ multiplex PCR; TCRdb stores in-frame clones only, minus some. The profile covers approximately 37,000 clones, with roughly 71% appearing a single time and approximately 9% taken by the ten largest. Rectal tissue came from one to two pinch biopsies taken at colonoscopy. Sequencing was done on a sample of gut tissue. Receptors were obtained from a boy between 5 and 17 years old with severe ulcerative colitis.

CDR3 residues: CASSLAPATGNTIYF. As DNA, the CDR3 is TGTGCCAGCAGCTTAGCGCCGGCTACTGGAAACACCATATATTTT. The gene calls are TRBV7-8 and TRBJ1-3; no firm D call. CDR1 and CDR2 from the germline V gene are SGHVS and FQNEAQ. V gave up 0 bases and J gave up 2 bases, with 8 bases separating them. CDR3 length: 15 amino acids. The full variable domain, completed using reference TRBV7-8 and TRBJ1-3, is GAGVSQSPRYKVAKRGQDVALRCDPISGHVSLFWYQQALGQGPEFLTYFQNEAQLDKSGLPSDRFFAERPEGSVSTLKIQRTQQEDSAVYLCASSLAPATGNTIYFGEGSWLTVV.

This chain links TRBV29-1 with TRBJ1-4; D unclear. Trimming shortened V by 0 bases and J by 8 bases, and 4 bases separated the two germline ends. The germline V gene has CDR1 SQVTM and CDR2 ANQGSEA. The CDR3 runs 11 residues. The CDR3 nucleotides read TGCAGCGTTGAAGACGCGGAAAAACTGTTTTTT. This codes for CSVEDAEKLFF.

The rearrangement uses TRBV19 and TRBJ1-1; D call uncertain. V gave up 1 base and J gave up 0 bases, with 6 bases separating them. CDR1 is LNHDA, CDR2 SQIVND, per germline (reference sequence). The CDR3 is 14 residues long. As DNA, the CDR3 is TGTGCCAGTAGTATAGTTATTCTGAACACTGAAGCTTTCTTT. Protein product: CASSIVILNTEAFF. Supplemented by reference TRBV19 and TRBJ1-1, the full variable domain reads DGGITQSPKYLFRKEGQNVTLSCEQNLNHDAMYWYRQDPGQGLRLIYYSQIVNDFQKGDIAEGYSVSREKKESFPLTVTSAQKNPTAFYLCASSIVILNTEAFFGQGTRLTVV.

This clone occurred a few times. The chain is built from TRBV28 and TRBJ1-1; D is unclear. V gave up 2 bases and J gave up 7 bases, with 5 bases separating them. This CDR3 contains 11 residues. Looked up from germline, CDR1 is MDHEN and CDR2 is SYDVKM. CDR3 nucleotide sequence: TGTGCCAGCAGTTTAGGAGGTGAAGCTTTCTTT. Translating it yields CASSLGGEAFF.

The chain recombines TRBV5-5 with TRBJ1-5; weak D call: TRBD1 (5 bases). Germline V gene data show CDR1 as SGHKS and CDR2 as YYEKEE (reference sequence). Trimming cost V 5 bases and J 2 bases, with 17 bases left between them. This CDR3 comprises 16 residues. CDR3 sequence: CASSQTPRDRNQPQHF. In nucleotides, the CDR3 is TGTGCCAGCAGTCAAACCCCCCGGGACCGCAATCAGCCCCAGCATTTT. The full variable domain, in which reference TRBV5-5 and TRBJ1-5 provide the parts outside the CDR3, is DAGVTQSPTHLIKTRGQQVTLRCSPISGHKSVSWYQQVLGQGPQFIFQYYEKEERGRGNFPDRFSARQFPNYSSELNVNALLLGDSALYLCASSQTPRDRNQPQHFGDGTRLSIL.

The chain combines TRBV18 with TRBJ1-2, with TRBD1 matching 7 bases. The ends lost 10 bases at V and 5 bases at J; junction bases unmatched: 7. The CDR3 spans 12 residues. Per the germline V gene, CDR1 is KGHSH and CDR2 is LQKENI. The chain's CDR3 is CATRQGQYGYTF. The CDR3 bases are TGTGCCACACGACAGGGCCAATATGGCTACACCTTC.

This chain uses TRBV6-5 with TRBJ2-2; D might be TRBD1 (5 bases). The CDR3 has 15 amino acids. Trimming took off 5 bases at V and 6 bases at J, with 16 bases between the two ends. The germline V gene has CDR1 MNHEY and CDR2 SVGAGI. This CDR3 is CASSQRGSFPGELFF. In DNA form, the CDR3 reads TGTGCCAGCAGTCAAAGGGGCAGTTTCCCCGGGGAGCTGTTTTTT.

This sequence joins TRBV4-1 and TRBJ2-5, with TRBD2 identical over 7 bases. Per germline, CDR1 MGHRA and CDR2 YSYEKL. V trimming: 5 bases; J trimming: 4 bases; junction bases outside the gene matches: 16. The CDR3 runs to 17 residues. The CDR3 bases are TGCGCCAGCAGCGAAGGCGGACTAGTGGGGGGGGTAGAGACCCAGTACTTC. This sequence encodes CASSEGGLVGGVETQYF.

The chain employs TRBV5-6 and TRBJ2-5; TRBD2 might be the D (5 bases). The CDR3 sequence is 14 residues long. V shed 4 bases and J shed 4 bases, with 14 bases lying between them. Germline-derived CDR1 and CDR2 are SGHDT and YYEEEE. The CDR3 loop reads CASSSRTPPETQYF. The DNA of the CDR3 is TGTGCCAGCAGCAGCAGGACTCCTCCAGAGACCCAGTACTTC.

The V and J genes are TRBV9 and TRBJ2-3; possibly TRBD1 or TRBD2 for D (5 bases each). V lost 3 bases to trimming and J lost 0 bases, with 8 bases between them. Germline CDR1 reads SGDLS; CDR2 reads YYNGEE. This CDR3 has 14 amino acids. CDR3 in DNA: TGTGCCAGCAGCGCTAGGGACAGCACAGATACGCAGTATTTT. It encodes CASSARDSTDTQYF.

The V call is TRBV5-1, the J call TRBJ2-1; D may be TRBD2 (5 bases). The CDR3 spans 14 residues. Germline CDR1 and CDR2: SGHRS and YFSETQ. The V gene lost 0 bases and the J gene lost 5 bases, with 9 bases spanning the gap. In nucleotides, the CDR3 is TGCGCCAGCAGCTTGGCCGGGATCCACAATGAGCAGTTCTTC. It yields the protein CASSLAGIHNEQFF.

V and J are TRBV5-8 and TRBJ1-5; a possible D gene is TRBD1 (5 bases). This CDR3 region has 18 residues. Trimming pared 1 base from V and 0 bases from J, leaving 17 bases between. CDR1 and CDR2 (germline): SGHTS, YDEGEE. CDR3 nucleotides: TGTGCCAGCAGCTTGCAGGGATCAATCATGGATAGCAATCAGCCCCAGCATTTT. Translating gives CASSLQGSIMDSNQPQHF.

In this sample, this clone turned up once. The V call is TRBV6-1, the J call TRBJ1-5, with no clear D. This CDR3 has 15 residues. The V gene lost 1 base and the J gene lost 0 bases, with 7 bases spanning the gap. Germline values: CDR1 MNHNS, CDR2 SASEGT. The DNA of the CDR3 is TGTGCCAGCAGTGAAGGGCTTTATAGCAATCAGCCCCAGCATTTT. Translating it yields CASSEGLYSNQPQHF.

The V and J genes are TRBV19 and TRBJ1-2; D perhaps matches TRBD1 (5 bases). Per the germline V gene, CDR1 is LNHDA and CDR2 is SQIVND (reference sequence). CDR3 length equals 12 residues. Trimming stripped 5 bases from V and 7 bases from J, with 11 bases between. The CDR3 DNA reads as TGTGCCAGTAGTGACGGGACTGTTGGCTACACCTTC. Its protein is CASSDGTVGYTF.

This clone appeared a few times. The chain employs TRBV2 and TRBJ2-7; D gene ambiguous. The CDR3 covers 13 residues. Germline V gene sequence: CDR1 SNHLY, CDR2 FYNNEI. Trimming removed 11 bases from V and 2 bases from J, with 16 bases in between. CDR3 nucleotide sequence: TGTGCCGCGTCATTCAGAGAAACCTACGAGCAGTACTTC. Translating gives CAASFRETYEQYF.

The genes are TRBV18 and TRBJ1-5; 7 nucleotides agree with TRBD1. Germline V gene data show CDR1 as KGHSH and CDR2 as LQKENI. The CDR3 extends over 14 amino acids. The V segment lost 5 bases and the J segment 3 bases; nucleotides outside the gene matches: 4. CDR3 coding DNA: TGTGCCAGCTCAGCGGACAGGTTCAATCAGCCCCAGCATTTT. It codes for CASSADRFNQPQHF. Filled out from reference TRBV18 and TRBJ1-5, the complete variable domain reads NAGVMQNPRHLVRRRGQEARLRCSPMKGHSHVYWYRQLPEEGLKFMVYLQKENIIDESGMPKERFSAEFPKEGPSILRIQQVVRGDSAAYFCASSADRFNQPQHFGDGTRLSIL.

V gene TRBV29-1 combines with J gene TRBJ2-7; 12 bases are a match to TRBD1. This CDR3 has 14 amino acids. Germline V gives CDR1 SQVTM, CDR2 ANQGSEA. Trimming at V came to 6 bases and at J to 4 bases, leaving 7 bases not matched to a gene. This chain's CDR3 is CSVLPGQGAYEQYF. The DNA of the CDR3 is TGCAGCGTCCTTCCGGGACAGGGGGCTTACGAGCAGTACTTC.

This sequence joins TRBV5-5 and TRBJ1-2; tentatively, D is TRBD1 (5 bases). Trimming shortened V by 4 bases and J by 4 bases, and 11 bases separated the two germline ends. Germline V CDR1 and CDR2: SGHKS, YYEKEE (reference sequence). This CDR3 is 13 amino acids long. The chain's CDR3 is CASSRDSSYGYTF. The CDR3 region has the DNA TGTGCCAGCAGCCGAGACAGCAGCTATGGCTACACCTTC.

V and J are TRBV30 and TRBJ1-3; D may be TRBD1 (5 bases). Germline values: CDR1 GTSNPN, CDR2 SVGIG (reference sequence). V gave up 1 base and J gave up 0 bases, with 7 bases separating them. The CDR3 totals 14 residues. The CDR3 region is CAWSGGGSGNTIYF. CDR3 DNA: TGTGCCTGGAGTGGCGGGGGCTCTGGAAACACCATATATTTT.

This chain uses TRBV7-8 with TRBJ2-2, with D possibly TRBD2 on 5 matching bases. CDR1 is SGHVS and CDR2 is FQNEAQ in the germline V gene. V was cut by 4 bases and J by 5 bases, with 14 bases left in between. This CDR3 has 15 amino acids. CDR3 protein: CASSSDFSATGELFF. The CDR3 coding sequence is TGTGCCAGCAGCTCGGACTTCTCGGCGACCGGGGAGCTGTTTTTT.

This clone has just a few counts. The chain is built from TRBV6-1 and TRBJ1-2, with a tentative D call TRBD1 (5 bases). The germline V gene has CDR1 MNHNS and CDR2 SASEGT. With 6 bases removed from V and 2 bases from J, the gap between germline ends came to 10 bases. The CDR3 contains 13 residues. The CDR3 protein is CASRRDVNYGYTF. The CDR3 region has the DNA TGTGCCAGCAGGAGGGACGTAAACTATGGCTACACCTTC.